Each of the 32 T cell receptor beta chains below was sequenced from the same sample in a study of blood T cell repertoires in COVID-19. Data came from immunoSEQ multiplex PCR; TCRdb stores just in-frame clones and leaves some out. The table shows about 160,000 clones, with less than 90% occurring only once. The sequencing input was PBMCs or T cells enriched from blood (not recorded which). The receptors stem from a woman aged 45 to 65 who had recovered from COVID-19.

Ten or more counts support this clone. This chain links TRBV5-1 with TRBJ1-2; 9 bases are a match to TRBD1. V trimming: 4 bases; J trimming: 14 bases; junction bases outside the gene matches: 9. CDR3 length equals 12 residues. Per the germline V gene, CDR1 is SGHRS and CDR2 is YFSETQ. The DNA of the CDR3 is TGCGCCAGCAGCCTAGGACAGGGGTCGGTAACCTTC. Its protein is CASSLGQGSVTF.

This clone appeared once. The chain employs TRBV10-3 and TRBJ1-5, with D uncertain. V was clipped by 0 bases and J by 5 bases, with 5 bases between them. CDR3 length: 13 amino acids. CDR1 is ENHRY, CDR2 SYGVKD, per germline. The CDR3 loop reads CAISESRDQPQHF. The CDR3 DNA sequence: TGTGCCATCAGTGAGTCGAGGGATCAGCCCCAGCATTTT.

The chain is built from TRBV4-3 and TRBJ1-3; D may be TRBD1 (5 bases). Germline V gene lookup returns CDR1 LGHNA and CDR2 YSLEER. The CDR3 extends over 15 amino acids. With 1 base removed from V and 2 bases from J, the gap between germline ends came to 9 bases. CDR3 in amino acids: CASSQATRAGNTIYF. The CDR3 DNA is TGCGCCAGCAGCCAAGCTACCAGGGCTGGAAACACCATATATTTT.

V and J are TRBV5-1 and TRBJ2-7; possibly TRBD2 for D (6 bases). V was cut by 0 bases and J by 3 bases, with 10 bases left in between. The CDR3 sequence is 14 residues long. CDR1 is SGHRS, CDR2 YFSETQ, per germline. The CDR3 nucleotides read TGCGCCAGCAGCTTGGAGCTGGGAGGCTACGAGCAGTACTTC. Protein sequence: CASSLELGGYEQYF.

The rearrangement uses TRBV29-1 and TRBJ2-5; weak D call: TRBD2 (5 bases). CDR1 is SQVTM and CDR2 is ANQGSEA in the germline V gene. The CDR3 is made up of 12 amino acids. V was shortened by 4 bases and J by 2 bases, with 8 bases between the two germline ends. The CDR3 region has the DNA TGCAGCGTTGGAGGGAGACAAGAGACCCAGTACTTC. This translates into CSVGGRQETQYF.

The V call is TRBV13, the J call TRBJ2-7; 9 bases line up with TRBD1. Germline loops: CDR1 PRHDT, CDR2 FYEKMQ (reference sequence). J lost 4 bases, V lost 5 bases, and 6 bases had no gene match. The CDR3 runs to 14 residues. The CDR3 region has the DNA TGTGCCAGCAGCCAAGGACAGGGGAGGTACGAGCAGTACTTC. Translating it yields CASSQGQGRYEQYF.

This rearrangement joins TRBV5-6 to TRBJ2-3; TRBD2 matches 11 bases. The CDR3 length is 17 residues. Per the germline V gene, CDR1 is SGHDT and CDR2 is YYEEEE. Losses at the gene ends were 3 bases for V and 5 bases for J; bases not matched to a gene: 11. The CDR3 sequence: CASSSLTSGVSGDTQYF. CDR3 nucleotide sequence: TGTGCCAGCAGCTCGCTGACTAGCGGGGTCTCCGGAGATACGCAGTATTTT.

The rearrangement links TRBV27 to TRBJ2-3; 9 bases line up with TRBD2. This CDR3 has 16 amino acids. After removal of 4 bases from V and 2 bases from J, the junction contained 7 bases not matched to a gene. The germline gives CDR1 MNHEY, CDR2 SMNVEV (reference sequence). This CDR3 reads CASSSRLAGFTDTQYF. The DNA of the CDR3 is TGTGCCAGCAGTTCCCGGCTAGCGGGATTCACAGATACGCAGTATTTT.

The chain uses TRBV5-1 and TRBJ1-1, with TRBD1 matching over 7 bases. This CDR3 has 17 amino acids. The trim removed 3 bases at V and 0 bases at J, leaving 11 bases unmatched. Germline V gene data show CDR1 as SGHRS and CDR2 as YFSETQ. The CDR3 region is CASSSAKWDSMNTEAFF. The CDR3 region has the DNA TGCGCCAGCAGCTCGGCGAAATGGGACAGCATGAACACTGAAGCTTTCTTT.

CDR3 bases: TGCGCCAGCGGGGACAGCGAAGACACAGATACGCAGTATTTT. Amino acids: CASGDSEDTDTQYF. The V gene is TRBV23-1, the J gene TRBJ2-3; TRBD1 aligns across 7 bases. TRBV23-1 is assigned to the ORF class and has an uncertain function. V was clipped by 8 bases and J by 2 bases; unmatched bases: 7. The length of the CDR3 is 14 residues.

CDR3 amino acids: CASGLGQQYQPQHF. The CDR3 nucleotides read TGTGCCAGCGGCTTGGGACAGCAGTATCAGCCCCAGCATTTT. The genes are TRBV28 and TRBJ1-5, with TRBD1 identical over 7 bases. The germline V gene has CDR1 MDHEN and CDR2 SYDVKM. With 8 bases clipped from V and 5 bases from J, the junction kept 9 bases outside the gene matches. CDR3 length: 14 amino acids.

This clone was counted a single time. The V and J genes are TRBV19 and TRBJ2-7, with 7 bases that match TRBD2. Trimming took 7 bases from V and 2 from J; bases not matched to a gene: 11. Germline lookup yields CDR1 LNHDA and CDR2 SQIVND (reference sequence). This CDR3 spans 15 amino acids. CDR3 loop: CASTVAGAAPYEQYF. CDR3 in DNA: TGTGCCAGTACAGTGGCGGGAGCGGCCCCCTACGAGCAGTACTTC.

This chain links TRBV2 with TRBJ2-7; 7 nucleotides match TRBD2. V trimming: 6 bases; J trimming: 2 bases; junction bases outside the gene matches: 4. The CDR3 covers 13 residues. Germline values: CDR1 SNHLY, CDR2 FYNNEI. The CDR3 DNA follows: TGTGCCAGCAGACGGGACTATCCCTACGAGCAGTACTTC. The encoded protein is CASRRDYPYEQYF.

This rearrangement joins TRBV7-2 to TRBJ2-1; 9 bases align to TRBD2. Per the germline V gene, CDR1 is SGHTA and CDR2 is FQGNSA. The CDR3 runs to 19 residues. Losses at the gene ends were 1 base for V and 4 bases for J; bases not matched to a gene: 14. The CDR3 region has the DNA TGTGCCAGCAGCTTAGAGTTCCAGCGGGGGGATTGGGGGTACAATGAGCAGTTCTTC. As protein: CASSLEFQRGDWGYNEQFF.

The CDR3 reads CASSLGTGSNQPQHF. CDR3 bases: TGTGCCAGCAGCTTAGGGACAGGGAGCAATCAGCCCCAGCATTTT. This chain links TRBV7-9 with TRBJ1-5, with 8 bases fitting TRBD1. V dropped 1 base and J dropped 1; count of bases not matched to a gene: 0. Germline CDR1 SEHNR, CDR2 FQNEAQ (reference sequence). The CDR3 sequence is 15 residues long.

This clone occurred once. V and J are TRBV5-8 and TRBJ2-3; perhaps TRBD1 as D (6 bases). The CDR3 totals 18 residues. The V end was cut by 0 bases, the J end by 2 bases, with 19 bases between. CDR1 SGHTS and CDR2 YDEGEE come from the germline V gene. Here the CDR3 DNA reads TGTGCCAGCAGCTTGGTAAGGGGGACGACCTTCCCCACAGATACGCAGTATTTT. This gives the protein CASSLVRGTTFPTDTQYF.

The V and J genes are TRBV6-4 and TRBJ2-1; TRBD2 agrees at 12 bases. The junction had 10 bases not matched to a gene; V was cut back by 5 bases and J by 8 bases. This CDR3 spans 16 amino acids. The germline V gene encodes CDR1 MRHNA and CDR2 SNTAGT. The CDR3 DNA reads TGTGCCAGCAGTCCCGGACTAGCGGGGCGCCGCGATGAGCAGTTCTTC. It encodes CASSPGLAGRRDEQFF.

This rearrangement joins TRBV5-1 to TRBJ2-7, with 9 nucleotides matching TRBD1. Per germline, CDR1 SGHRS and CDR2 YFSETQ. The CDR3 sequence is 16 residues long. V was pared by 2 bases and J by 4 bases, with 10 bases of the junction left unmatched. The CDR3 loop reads CASSLPPGTGSYEQYF. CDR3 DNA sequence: TGCGCCAGCAGCTTACCCCCGGGGACAGGGTCATACGAGCAGTACTTC.

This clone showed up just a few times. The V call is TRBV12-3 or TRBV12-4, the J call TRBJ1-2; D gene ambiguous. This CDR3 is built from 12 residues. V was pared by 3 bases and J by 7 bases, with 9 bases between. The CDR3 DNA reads TGTGCCAGCAGTTTGGTTAGTGGTGGCTACACCTTC. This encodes CASSLVSGGYTF.

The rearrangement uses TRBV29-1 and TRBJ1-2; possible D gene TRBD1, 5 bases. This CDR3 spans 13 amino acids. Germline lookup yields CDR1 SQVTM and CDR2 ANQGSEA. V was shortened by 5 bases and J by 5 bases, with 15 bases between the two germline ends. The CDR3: CSVWGTSGYGYTF. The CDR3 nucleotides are TGCAGCGTTTGGGGGACTAGCGGGTATGGCTACACCTTC.

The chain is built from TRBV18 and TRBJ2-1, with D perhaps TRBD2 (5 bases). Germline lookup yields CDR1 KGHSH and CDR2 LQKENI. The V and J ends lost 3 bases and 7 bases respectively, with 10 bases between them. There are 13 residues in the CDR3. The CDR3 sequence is CASSPRGWNEQFF. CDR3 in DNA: TGTGCCAGCTCACCCCGGGGTTGGAATGAGCAGTTCTTC. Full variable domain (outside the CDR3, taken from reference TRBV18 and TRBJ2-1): NAGVMQNPRHLVRRRGQEARLRCSPMKGHSHVYWYRQLPEEGLKFMVYLQKENIIDESGMPKERFSAEFPKEGPSILRIQQVVRGDSAAYFCASSPRGWNEQFFGPGTRLTVL.

The CDR3 coding sequence is TGTGCCAGCAGCTCACCAGGCACAGGAACCTACGAGCAGTACTTC. As protein: CASSSPGTGTYEQYF. This chain joins TRBV7-2 and TRBJ2-7, with TRBD1 as a possible D gene (5 bases). This CDR3 region has 15 residues. V was pared by 4 bases and J by 2 bases, with 15 bases between. Germline CDR1 is SGHTA and CDR2 is FQGNSA.

CDR3 in amino acids: CASSAGGNQPQHF. The CDR3, as DNA: TGTGCCAGCAGCGCAGGGGGCAATCAGCCCCAGCATTTT. The V and J genes are TRBV7-2 and TRBJ1-5; D possibly corresponds to TRBD1 (6 bases). This CDR3 has 13 residues. Germline assignment: CDR1 SGHTA and CDR2 FQGNSA. The ends were cut back, 5 bases at V and 2 bases at J, with 7 bases in the middle.

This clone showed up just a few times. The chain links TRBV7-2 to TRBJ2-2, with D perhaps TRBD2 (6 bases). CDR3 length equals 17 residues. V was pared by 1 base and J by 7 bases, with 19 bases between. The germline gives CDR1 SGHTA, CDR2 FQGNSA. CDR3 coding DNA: TGTGCCAGCAGCTTAGAGCCGGGACTCCTTTCGAGCGGGGAGCTGTTTTTT. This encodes CASSLEPGLLSSGELFF.

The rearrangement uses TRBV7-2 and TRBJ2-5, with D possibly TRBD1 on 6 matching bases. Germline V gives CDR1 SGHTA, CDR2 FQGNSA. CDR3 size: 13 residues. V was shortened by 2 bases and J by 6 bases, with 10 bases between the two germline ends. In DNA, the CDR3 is TGTGCCAGCAGCTTATCGGACAGTCAGACCCAGTACTTC. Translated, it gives CASSLSDSQTQYF.

Written as DNA, the CDR3 is TGTGCCACCCAGGGGACGGGCAATCAGCCCCAGCATTTT. This encodes CATQGTGNQPQHF. This rearrangement joins TRBV15 to TRBJ1-5; tentative D call: TRBD1 (6 bases). The germline V and J ends were trimmed by 8 bases and 2 bases, with 10 bases remaining between them. The germline V gene has CDR1 LNHNV and CDR2 YYDKDF (reference sequence). The CDR3 totals 13 residues.

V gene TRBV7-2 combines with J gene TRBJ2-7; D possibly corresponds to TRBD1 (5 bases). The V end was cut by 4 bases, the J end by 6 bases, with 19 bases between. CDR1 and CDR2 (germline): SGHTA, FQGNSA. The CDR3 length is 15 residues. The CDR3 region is CASSSQGKGTLEQYF. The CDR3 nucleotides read TGTGCCAGCAGCTCTCAGGGAAAGGGAACCCTCGAGCAGTACTTC.

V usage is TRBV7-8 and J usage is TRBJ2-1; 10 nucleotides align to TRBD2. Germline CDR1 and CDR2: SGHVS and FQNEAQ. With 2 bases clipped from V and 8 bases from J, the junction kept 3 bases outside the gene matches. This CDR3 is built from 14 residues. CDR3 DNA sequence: TGTGCCAGCAGCTTACTAGCGGGGGTGGATGAGCAGTTCTTC. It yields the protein CASSLLAGVDEQFF.

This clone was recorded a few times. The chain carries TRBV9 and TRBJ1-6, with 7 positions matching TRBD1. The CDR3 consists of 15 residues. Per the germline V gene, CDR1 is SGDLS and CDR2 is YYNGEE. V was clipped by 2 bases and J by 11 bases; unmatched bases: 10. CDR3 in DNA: TGTGCCAGCAGCGTTGACAGGGAGAACAGAACACCCCTCCACTTT. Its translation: CASSVDRENRTPLHF.

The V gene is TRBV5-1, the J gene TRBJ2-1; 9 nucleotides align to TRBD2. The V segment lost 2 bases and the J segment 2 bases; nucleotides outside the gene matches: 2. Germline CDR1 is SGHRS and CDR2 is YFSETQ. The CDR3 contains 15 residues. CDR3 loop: CASSFLAGPYNEQFF. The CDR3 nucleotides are TGCGCCAGCAGCTTTCTAGCGGGGCCCTACAATGAGCAGTTCTTC.

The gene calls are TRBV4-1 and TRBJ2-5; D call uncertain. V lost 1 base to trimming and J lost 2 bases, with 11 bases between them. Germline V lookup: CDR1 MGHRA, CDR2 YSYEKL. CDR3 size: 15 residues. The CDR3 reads CASSQVSSKQETQYF. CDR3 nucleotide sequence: TGCGCCAGCAGCCAAGTTAGCTCGAAACAAGAGACCCAGTACTTC.

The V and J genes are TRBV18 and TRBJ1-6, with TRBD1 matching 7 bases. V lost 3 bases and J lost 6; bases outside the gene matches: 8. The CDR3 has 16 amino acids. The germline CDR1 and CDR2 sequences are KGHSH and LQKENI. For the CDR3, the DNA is TGTGCCAGCTCACCTAAGGGGGCAGGGGGTAATTCACCCCTCCACTTT. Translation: CASSPKGAGGNSPLHF.